A single sample is the source of the 30 T cell receptor beta chains below, sequenced in a study of blood T cell repertoires in COVID-19. Here immunoSEQ multiplex PCR was the method, and the copy in TCRdb shows in-frame clones only, minus some. This sample has approximately 140,000 clones; roughly four fifths occur once, and the top ten carry roughly 14%. Sequencing input: peripheral blood. The origin of the receptors is a man older than 75 with acute or convalescent COVID-19.

This chain links TRBV27 with TRBJ1-5; tentatively, D is TRBD1 (5 bases). The V gene's germline CDR1 is MNHEY and CDR2 SMNVEV (reference sequence). V shed 5 bases and J shed 3 bases, with 8 bases lying between them. The CDR3 is 13 amino acids. This CDR3 is CASSDSYNQPQHF. DNA of the CDR3: TGTGCCAGCAGTGACAGCTACAATCAGCCCCAGCATTTT.

This chain links TRBV5-4 with TRBJ2-1; 7 bases match TRBD2. The trim removed 4 bases at V and 5 bases at J, leaving 6 bases unmatched. The CDR3 extends over 14 amino acids. Germline assignment: CDR1 SGHNT and CDR2 YYREEE (reference sequence). CDR3 loop: CASSPGGIDNEQFF. Written as DNA, the CDR3 is TGTGCCAGCAGCCCCGGGGGGATCGACAATGAGCAGTTCTTC.

In this sample, this clone turned up a few times. The sample carries other DNA sequences with the same CDR3. The J gene is TRBJ1-5, the V gene TRBV18; the D gene is possibly TRBD1 (6 bases). V lost 6 bases to trimming and J lost 2 bases, with 17 bases between them. Germline V CDR1 and CDR2: KGHSH, LQKENI. This CDR3 has 16 residues. CDR3 in DNA: TGTGCCAGCTCTCCTCCGGGACAAGGGGGCAATCAGCCCCAGCATTTT. It codes for CASSPPGQGGNQPQHF.

This clone appeared once. The chain employs TRBV12-3 or TRBV12-4 and TRBJ1-1, with a tentative D call TRBD1 (6 bases). The CDR3 has 13 residues. Trimming stripped 7 bases from V and 6 bases from J, with 15 bases between. DNA of the CDR3: TGTGCCAGCATCACCTACGGGACACCTGAAGCTTTCTTT. Its protein is CASITYGTPEAFF.

The chain has TRBV20-1 and TRBJ1-2, with D maybe TRBD1 (5 bases). This CDR3 spans 11 amino acids. CDR1 and CDR2 from the germline V gene are DFQATT and SNEGSKA (reference sequence). With 6 bases removed from V and 7 bases from J, the gap between germline ends came to 12 bases. DNA for the CDR3: TGCAGTGCCCTCCGGGGGTCTGGCTACACCTTC. This codes for CSALRGSGYTF.

As for this clone: Compared with germline, one end of the junction differs, possibly owing to a read error. The chain has TRBV28 and TRBJ1-1, with 8 bases fitting TRBD1. The CDR3 is 16 residues long. Germline V gene lookup returns CDR1 MDHEN and CDR2 SYDVKM. CDR3 DNA sequence: TGTGCCAACAGTTTCCACGGACAGGGAGGGAGAACTGAAGCTTTCTTT. Translation gives CANSFHGQGGRTEAFF.

The rearrangement links TRBV7-2 to TRBJ1-5; D is unresolved. Germline loops: CDR1 SGHTA, CDR2 FQGNSA. Trimming pared 3 bases from V and 4 bases from J, leaving 10 bases between. CDR3 length: 14 amino acids. The CDR3 DNA follows: TGTGCCAGCAGCTTCTTGACAAGTAATCAGCCCCAGCATTTT. Protein: CASSFLTSNQPQHF.

J is TRBJ2-1 and V is TRBV18; TRBD1 matches 10 bases. The junction had 0 bases not matched to a gene; V was cut back by 2 bases and J by 2 bases. Germline-derived CDR1 and CDR2 are KGHSH and LQKENI. This CDR3 has 15 residues. The CDR3 nucleotides are TGTGCCAGCTCACCAGGACAGGGGGCCTACAATGAGCAGTTCTTC. Its translation is CASSPGQGAYNEQFF.

This chain uses TRBV9 with TRBJ1-5; D is uncertain. The germline gives CDR1 SGDLS, CDR2 YYNGEE. V lost 4 bases, J lost 2 bases, and 7 bases lay in between. CDR3 length: 13 amino acids. CDR3 sequence: CASSPGGNQPQHF. In DNA, the CDR3 is TGTGCCAGCAGCCCCGGGGGCAATCAGCCCCAGCATTTT.

The rearrangement joins TRBV19 to TRBJ2-3, with TRBD2 identical over 14 bases. The CDR3 is made up of 17 amino acids. Germline values: CDR1 LNHDA, CDR2 SQIVND (reference sequence). Trimming at V came to 2 bases and at J to 4 bases, leaving 5 bases not matched to a gene. CDR3 in amino acids: CASSIRGTSGGADTQYF. The CDR3 DNA reads as TGTGCCAGTAGTATAAGGGGGACTAGCGGGGGAGCAGATACGCAGTATTTT.

This clone was counted only a few times. The CDR3 sequence: CASEAGPASTGELFF. The CDR3 DNA sequence: TGCGCCAGCGAGGCAGGGCCCGCGAGCACCGGGGAGCTGTTTTTT. This chain uses TRBV5-1 with TRBJ2-2; tentatively, D is TRBD1 (5 bases). CDR1 is SGHRS, CDR2 YFSETQ, per germline. The CDR3 runs to 15 residues. V was clipped by 7 bases and J by 4 bases, with 17 bases between them. The entire variable domain, with the rest obtained from reference TRBV5-1 and TRBJ2-2, is as follows: KAGVTQTPRYLIKTRGQQVTLSCSPISGHRSVSWYQQTPGQGLQFLFEYFSETQRNKGNFPGRFSGRQFSNSRSEMNVSTLELGDSALYLCASEAGPASTGELFFGEGSRLTVL.

The chain recombines TRBV5-1 with TRBJ1-2, with 7 bases identical to TRBD1. V lost 6 bases, J lost 4 bases, and 6 bases stayed unmatched. Germline CDR1 SGHRS, CDR2 YFSETQ. The CDR3 is made up of 13 amino acids. The CDR3 nucleotides are TGCGCCAGCAAATCGACAGGGCCCTATGGCTACACCTTC. Protein product: CASKSTGPYGYTF. Variable domain in full (rest from reference TRBV5-1 and TRBJ1-2): KAGVTQTPRYLIKTRGQQVTLSCSPISGHRSVSWYQQTPGQGLQFLFEYFSETQRNKGNFPGRFSGRQFSNSRSEMNVSTLELGDSALYLCASKSTGPYGYTFGSGTRLTVV.

The chain combines TRBV19 with TRBJ2-5; D perhaps matches TRBD2 (6 bases). Trimming stripped 4 bases from V and 0 bases from J, with 6 bases between. Germline-derived CDR1 and CDR2 are LNHDA and SQIVND (reference sequence). The CDR3 totals 13 residues. The CDR3 coding sequence is TGTGCCAGTAGTAGGGACTACCAAGAGACCCAGTACTTC. Amino acid sequence: CASSRDYQETQYF. Using reference TRBV19 and TRBJ2-5 for the parts outside the CDR3, the full variable domain is DGGITQSPKYLFRKEGQNVTLSCEQNLNHDAMYWYRQDPGQGLRLIYYSQIVNDFQKGDIAEGYSVSREKKESFPLTVTSAQKNPTAFYLCASSRDYQETQYFGPGTRLLVL.

The V gene is TRBV4-3, the J gene TRBJ2-3; a weak D match, TRBD2 (5 bases). CDR1 is LGHNA and CDR2 is YSLEER in the germline V gene. The germline V and J ends were trimmed by 4 bases and 6 bases, with 11 bases remaining between them. The CDR3 loop spans 13 amino acids. CDR3 amino acids: CASSPMRGDTQYF. The CDR3 DNA is TGCGCCAGCAGCCCAATGCGAGGGGATACGCAGTATTTT.

The rearrangement uses TRBV27 and TRBJ1-1; 8 nucleotides line up with TRBD1. The germline CDR1 and CDR2 sequences are MNHEY and SMNVEV (reference sequence). Unmatched junction bases numbered 8, after V lost 6 bases and J lost 5 bases. The CDR3 is 14 amino acids. CDR3 bases: TGTGCCAGCAGACGGTTACAGGGGGGAACTGAAGCTTTCTTT. Amino acid sequence: CASRRLQGGTEAFF.

Only one count was recorded for this clone. The V gene is TRBV28, the J gene TRBJ1-1; no clear D gene. The CDR3 extends over 13 amino acids. The germline V and J ends were trimmed by 7 bases and 2 bases, with 11 bases remaining between them. Germline CDR1 MDHEN, CDR2 SYDVKM. The CDR3 is CASISSLNTEAFF. DNA of the CDR3: TGTGCCAGCATTTCGAGTTTAAACACTGAAGCTTTCTTT.

The V call is TRBV28, the J call TRBJ2-7, with TRBD1 matching 7 bases. The CDR3 length is 15 residues. Losses at the gene ends were 7 bases for V and 3 bases for J; bases not matched to a gene: 12. CDR1 is MDHEN and CDR2 is SYDVKM in the germline V gene. The CDR3 DNA is TGTGCCAGCATTTCAATTGCCACAGGGGACTACGAGCAGTACTTC. This encodes CASISIATGDYEQYF.

The chain couples TRBV19 to TRBJ2-1; 8 bases agree with TRBD1. Looked up from germline, CDR1 is LNHDA and CDR2 is SQIVND (reference sequence). This CDR3 is built from 15 residues. After removal of 3 bases from V and 4 bases from J, the junction contained 5 bases not matched to a gene. The CDR3 protein is CASSMKDRAYNEQFF. CDR3 DNA: TGTGCCAGTAGTATGAAGGACAGGGCGTACAATGAGCAGTTCTTC.

The J gene is TRBJ1-6, the V gene TRBV18, with 7 nucleotides matching TRBD1. This CDR3 comprises 14 residues. Per the germline V gene, CDR1 is KGHSH and CDR2 is LQKENI. V gave up 7 bases and J gave up 7 bases; unmatched junction bases: 7. Here the CDR3 reads CASWPGQKNSPLHF. CDR3 bases: TGTGCCAGCTGGCCGGGACAGAAAAATTCACCCCTCCACTTT.

V and J are TRBV27 and TRBJ2-5, with D unclear. The CDR3 sequence is 13 residues long. V was trimmed by 3 bases and J by 2 bases, leaving 7 bases between them. The germline CDR1 and CDR2 sequences are MNHEY and SMNVEV (reference sequence). The CDR3, as DNA: TGTGCCAGCAGTTTTAATGAGCAAGAGACCCAGTACTTC. Its translation is CASSFNEQETQYF.

This chain links TRBV6-6 with TRBJ2-6; D is ambiguous. Trimming took off 6 bases at V and 0 bases at J, with 6 bases between the two ends. Per the germline V gene, CDR1 is MNHNY and CDR2 is SVGAGI (reference sequence). The CDR3 sequence is 14 residues long. CDR3 residues: CASRLDSGANVLTF. The CDR3 bases are TGTGCCAGCAGACTCGACTCTGGGGCCAACGTCCTGACTTTC.

The chain combines TRBV2 with TRBJ2-7; 8 bases map to TRBD1. Germline lookup yields CDR1 SNHLY and CDR2 FYNNEI. This CDR3 is built from 12 residues. Trimming at V came to 7 bases and at J to 9 bases, leaving 8 bases not matched to a gene. CDR3: CASIGQGGLQYF. The CDR3 DNA follows: TGTGCCAGCATCGGACAGGGAGGATTGCAGTACTTC. Using reference TRBV2 and TRBJ2-7 for the parts outside the CDR3, the full variable domain is EPEVTQTPSHQVTQMGQEVILRCVPISNHLYFYWYRQILGQKVEFLVSFYNNEISEKSEIFDDQFSVERPDGSNFTLKIRSTKLEDSAMYFCASIGQGGLQYFGPGTRLTVT.

This clone was detected only once. V is TRBV5-1 and J is TRBJ2-3, with D perhaps matching TRBD1 (5 bases). Trimming left V 4 bases short and J 5 bases short, with 11 bases between. Germline V CDR1 and CDR2: SGHRS, YFSETQ. This CDR3 spans 13 amino acids. In DNA, the CDR3 is TGCGCCAGCAGCGAAGGACAAGGAGATACGCAGTATTTT. It specifies CASSEGQGDTQYF.

A few counts support this clone. This chain links TRBV2 with TRBJ2-6; D unclear. V was clipped by 5 bases and J by 0 bases, with 8 bases between them. Looked up from germline, CDR1 is SNHLY and CDR2 is FYNNEI. This CDR3 is 15 amino acids long. CDR3 sequence reads: CASSQDFSGANVLTF. The CDR3 nucleotides read TGTGCCAGCAGTCAGGATTTCTCTGGGGCCAACGTCCTGACTTTC. The full variable domain, completed using reference TRBV2 and TRBJ2-6, is EPEVTQTPSHQVTQMGQEVILRCVPISNHLYFYWYRQILGQKVEFLVSFYNNEISEKSEIFDDQFSVERPDGSNFTLKIRSTKLEDSAMYFCASSQDFSGANVLTFGAGSRLTVL.

The CDR3 is CASSKNNYEQYF. DNA of the CDR3: TGTGCCAGCAGTAAGAACAACTACGAGCAGTACTTC. The chain employs TRBV28 and TRBJ2-7; D is undetermined. CDR3 length: 12 residues. Trimming took 5 bases from V and 3 from J, leaving 8 bases between them. Germline CDR1 reads MDHEN; CDR2 reads SYDVKM. The full variable domain, completed using reference TRBV28 and TRBJ2-7, is DVKVTQSSRYLVKRTGEKVFLECVQDMDHENMFWYRQDPGLGLRLIYFSYDVKMKEKGDIPEGYSVSREKKERFSLILESASTNQTSMYLCASSKNNYEQYFGPGTRLTVT.

This chain links TRBV2 with TRBJ2-1; D might be TRBD2 (7 bases). The germline V and J ends were trimmed by 5 bases and 6 bases, with 14 bases remaining between them. Germline V CDR1 and CDR2: SNHLY, FYNNEI. The CDR3 covers 14 residues. The CDR3 loop reads CASSSKGGVNEQFF. CDR3 bases: TGTGCCAGCAGTTCCAAAGGGGGGGTCAATGAGCAGTTCTTC.

In this sample, this clone turned up once. J is TRBJ2-2 and V is TRBV5-1; a weak D match, TRBD1 (5 bases). V lost 4 bases and J 6 bases, leaving 16 bases between the germline ends. The V gene's germline CDR1 is SGHRS and CDR2 YFSETQ. The CDR3 extends over 15 amino acids. CDR3 bases: TGCGCCAGCAGCGTATTCATCGTAGGGGCCGGGGAGCTGTTTTTT. This codes for CASSVFIVGAGELFF. Using reference TRBV5-1 and TRBJ2-2 for the parts outside the CDR3, the full variable domain is KAGVTQTPRYLIKTRGQQVTLSCSPISGHRSVSWYQQTPGQGLQFLFEYFSETQRNKGNFPGRFSGRQFSNSRSEMNVSTLELGDSALYLCASSVFIVGAGELFFGEGSRLTVL.

The CDR3 DNA reads TGTGCCAGCAGCGGACAGGGTGTGCGTGAAAAACTGTTTTTT. Its translation: CASSGQGVREKLFF. The chain carries TRBV28 and TRBJ1-4, with 8 bases fitting TRBD1. The CDR3 loop spans 14 amino acids. Losses at the gene ends were 6 bases for V and 7 bases for J; bases not matched to a gene: 7. From germline, CDR1 is MDHEN and CDR2 SYDVKM. Looking up the rest from reference TRBV28 and TRBJ1-4 gives the full variable domain: DVKVTQSSRYLVKRTGEKVFLECVQDMDHENMFWYRQDPGLGLRLIYFSYDVKMKEKGDIPEGYSVSREKKERFSLILESASTNQTSMYLCASSGQGVREKLFFGSGTQLSVL.

This clone was counted many times. The chain carries TRBV6-9 and TRBJ1-1; perhaps TRBD1 as D (6 bases). The CDR3 totals 17 residues. Looked up from germline, CDR1 is MNHGY and CDR2 is SVAAGI. The V gene lost 7 bases and the J gene lost 0 bases, with 21 bases spanning the gap. CDR3 amino acids: CASTHRVKPHLNTEAFF. Here the CDR3 DNA reads TGTGCCAGCACCCACAGGGTGAAGCCTCACTTGAACACTGAAGCTTTCTTT.

The chain uses TRBV5-1 and TRBJ1-1, with no clear D. V shed 1 base and J shed 7 bases, with 11 bases lying between them. The CDR3 loop spans 13 amino acids. Germline V CDR1 and CDR2: SGHRS, YFSETQ. The DNA of the CDR3 is TGCGCCAGCAGCTTGATCTCGGGGATTGAAGCTTTCTTT. Translation gives CASSLISGIEAFF.